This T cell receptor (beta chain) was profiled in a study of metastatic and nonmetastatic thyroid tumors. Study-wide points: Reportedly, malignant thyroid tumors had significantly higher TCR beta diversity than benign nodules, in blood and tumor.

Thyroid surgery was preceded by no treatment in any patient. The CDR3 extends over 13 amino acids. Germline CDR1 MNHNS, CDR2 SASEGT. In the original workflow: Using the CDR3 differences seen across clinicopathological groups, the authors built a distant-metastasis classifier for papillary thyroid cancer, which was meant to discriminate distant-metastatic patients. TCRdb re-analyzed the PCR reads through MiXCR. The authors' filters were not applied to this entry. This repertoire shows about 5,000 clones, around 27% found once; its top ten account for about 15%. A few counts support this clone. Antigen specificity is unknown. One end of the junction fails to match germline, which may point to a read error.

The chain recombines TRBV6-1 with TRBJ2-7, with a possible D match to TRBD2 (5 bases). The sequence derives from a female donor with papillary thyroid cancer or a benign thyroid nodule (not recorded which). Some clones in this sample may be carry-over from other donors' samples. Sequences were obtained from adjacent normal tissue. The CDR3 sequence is CARSPGFLYEQYF. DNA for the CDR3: TGTGCCCGCAGCCCGGGGTTTCTCTACGAGCAGTACTTC.